Below, 30 T cell receptor beta chains from the same sample are listed, as sequenced in a study of blood T cell repertoires in COVID-19. Sequencing used immunoSEQ multiplex PCR; TCRdb keeps in-frame clones, though not all of them. The repertoire holds about 440,000 clones, about 85% seen once, with nearly 2% in the top ten. Specimen: PBMCs or T cells enriched from blood (not recorded which). Receptors originate from a woman between 18 and 30 years old with acute COVID-19.

The rearrangement uses TRBV4-1 and TRBJ2-1; 8 bases are shared with TRBD2. J was trimmed by 0 bases and V by 8 bases; bases with no gene match: 6. This CDR3 has 15 amino acids. Per the germline V gene, CDR1 is MGHRA and CDR2 is YSYEKL. CDR3 in DNA: TGCGCCAGCGGGAGCGGGGGAGTCTCCTACAATGAGCAGTTCTTC. Translated: CASGSGGVSYNEQFF.

The V call is TRBV11-2, the J call TRBJ1-5; weak D call: TRBD1 (6 bases). The germline V gene has CDR1 SGHAT and CDR2 FQNNGV. This CDR3 comprises 15 residues. The V gene lost 0 bases and the J gene lost 5 bases, with 11 bases spanning the gap. The CDR3 DNA is TGTGCCAGCAGCTTAGACAGGGGCGGATATCAGCCCCAGCATTTT. It yields the protein CASSLDRGGYQPQHF.

This rearrangement joins TRBV5-6 to TRBJ2-2; D uncertain. V lost 9 bases and J lost 4, with 13 bases in between. The CDR3 consists of 13 residues. CDR1 is SGHDT, CDR2 YYEEEE, per germline. CDR3 DNA: TGTGCCATGTCTACCGCGGTCACCGGGGAGCTGTTTTTT. Translating gives CAMSTAVTGELFF. The full variable domain, with the rest looked up from reference TRBV5-6 and TRBJ2-2, is DAGVTQSPTHLIKTRGQQVTLRCSPKSGHDTVSWYQQALGQGPQFIFQYYEEEERQRGNFPDRFSGHQFPNYSSELNVNALLLGDSALYLCAMSTAVTGELFFGEGSRLTVL.

In this sample, this clone turned up a few times. The rearrangement joins TRBV19 to TRBJ1-2; D may be TRBD1 (6 bases). Germline V gene lookup returns CDR1 LNHDA and CDR2 SQIVND (reference sequence). Trimming took 7 bases from V and 4 from J, leaving 13 bases between them. The CDR3 loop spans 13 amino acids. The CDR3 DNA reads as TGTGCCAGTAAGCAGGACAGACCCTATGGCTACACCTTC. This encodes CASKQDRPYGYTF.

The chain combines TRBV30 with TRBJ2-5, with 7 bases aligning to TRBD2. The germline V gene has CDR1 GTSNPN and CDR2 SVGIG (reference sequence). J gave up 7 bases and V 2 bases, and 19 bases lay outside the gene matches. The CDR3 covers 17 residues. Here the CDR3 reads CAWSTSSGPDRPLTQYF. The CDR3 DNA sequence: TGTGCCTGGAGTACTTCTAGCGGACCTGATAGACCCCTGACCCAGTACTTC.

The genes are TRBV2 and TRBJ2-5; no reliable D call. CDR3 length: 13 residues. Germline V lookup: CDR1 SNHLY, CDR2 FYNNEI. V was clipped by 1 base and J by 3 bases, with 6 bases between them. Here the CDR3 DNA reads TGTGCCAGCAGTGAAGTGCTAGAAGAGACCCAGTACTTC. Amino acid sequence: CASSEVLEETQYF.

DNA for the CDR3: TGTGCCAGCAGCTTATCCCAAGGGGTCACTGAAGCTTTCTTT. Translation gives CASSLSQGVTEAFF. The genes are TRBV7-9 and TRBJ1-1, with a possible D match to TRBD1 (5 bases). This CDR3 is 14 amino acids long. CDR1 and CDR2 from the germline V gene are SEHNR and FQNEAQ (reference sequence). Trimming stripped 2 bases from V and 4 bases from J, with 11 bases between.

The chain joins TRBV7-9 to TRBJ1-2; no definite D call. Trimming shortened V by 5 bases and J by 4 bases, and 14 bases separated the two germline ends. CDR1 is SEHNR and CDR2 is FQNEAQ in the germline V gene (reference sequence). CDR3 size: 14 residues. This chain's CDR3 is CASSPPAAIYGYTF. The CDR3 bases are TGTGCCAGCAGCCCCCCGGCAGCGATCTATGGCTACACCTTC. The full variable domain, in which reference TRBV7-9 and TRBJ1-2 provide the parts outside the CDR3, is DTGVSQNPRHKITKRGQNVTFRCDPISEHNRLYWYRQTLGQGPEFLTYFQNEAQLEKSRLLSDRFSAERPKGSFSTLEIQRTEQGDSAMYLCASSPPAAIYGYTFGSGTRLTVV.

This clone came up a few times. The V gene is TRBV3-1 (or the pseudogene TRBV3-2), the J gene TRBJ1-6; no clear D. CDR3 length equals 17 residues. From germline, CDR1 is LGHDT and CDR2 YNNKEL (reference sequence). V dropped 0 bases and J dropped 0 bases, with 9 bases sitting between them. The CDR3 coding sequence is TGTGCCAGCAGCCAAGAGACTACTAGCTCCTATAATTCACCCCTCCACTTT. The encoded protein is CASSQETTSSYNSPLHF.

V usage is TRBV4-2 and J usage is TRBJ2-5; the match to TRBD2 covers 12 bases. With V trimmed by 3 bases and J by 4 bases, 9 bases remained unmatched. Germline V gene lookup returns CDR1 LGHNA and CDR2 YNFKEQ. This CDR3 comprises 17 residues. For the CDR3, the DNA is TGTGCCAGCAGCCAGCTAGCGGGAGGGCCTGGGGCAGAGACCCAGTACTTC. Amino acids: CASSQLAGGPGAETQYF.

The rearrangement joins TRBV7-2 to TRBJ2-7; D remains unclear. The CDR3 has 14 residues. Trimming removed 2 bases at V and 0 bases at J, with 8 bases between. Germline CDR1 SGHTA, CDR2 FQGNSA. The DNA of the CDR3 is TGTGCCAGCAGCTTATCGCGATACTCCTACGAGCAGTACTTC. Amino acid sequence: CASSLSRYSYEQYF.

The rearrangement links TRBV27 to TRBJ1-1, with D possibly TRBD1 on 5 matching bases. Deletions cut 1 base from V and 1 base from J, with 10 bases between. CDR3 length: 15 residues. Germline CDR1 and CDR2: MNHEY and SMNVEV (reference sequence). DNA for the CDR3: TGTGCCAGCAGTTTATGGCGGGGCGAGAACACTGAAGCTTTCTTT. It is translated as CASSLWRGENTEAFF.

This chain links TRBV19 with TRBJ1-2; no definite D call. Trimming stripped 0 bases from V and 5 bases from J, with 19 bases between. The CDR3 has 17 residues. CDR1 is LNHDA, CDR2 SQIVND, per germline (reference sequence). DNA for the CDR3: TGTGCCAGTAGTATAGATAGCGAGATGCCGGGAGTTTATGGCTACACCTTC. This encodes CASSIDSEMPGVYGYTF.

This chain uses TRBV19 with TRBJ2-3; 9 nucleotides match TRBD2. V was pared by 3 bases and J by 2 bases, with 3 bases of the junction left unmatched. The CDR3 is 15 residues long. The germline V gene has CDR1 LNHDA and CDR2 SQIVND (reference sequence). The DNA of the CDR3 is TGTGCCAGTAGTATTCGCGGGGGGGTCACAGATACGCAGTATTTT. It specifies CASSIRGGVTDTQYF.

J is TRBJ1-3 and V is TRBV12-3 or TRBV12-4; D unclear. Trimming took off 6 bases at V and 3 bases at J, with 9 bases between the two ends. The CDR3 has 13 amino acids. The CDR3 reads CASSSGIGNTIYF. The CDR3 bases are TGTGCCAGCAGCTCGGGGATTGGAAACACCATATATTTT.

The V and J genes are TRBV5-5 and TRBJ1-3; the D is unclear. The CDR3 sequence is 12 residues long. V lost 2 bases and J 4 bases, leaving 4 bases between the germline ends. Germline assignment: CDR1 SGHKS and CDR2 YYEKEE (reference sequence). The CDR3 DNA follows: TGTGCCAGCAGCTTACGGGGAAACACCATATATTTT. Translated, it gives CASSLRGNTIYF. The full variable domain, with the rest looked up from reference TRBV5-5 and TRBJ1-3, is DAGVTQSPTHLIKTRGQQVTLRCSPISGHKSVSWYQQVLGQGPQFIFQYYEKEERGRGNFPDRFSARQFPNYSSELNVNALLLGDSALYLCASSLRGNTIYFGEGSWLTVV.

The table lists this clone with a count of one. The rearrangement links TRBV5-6 to TRBJ1-2; no reliable D call. The germline V gene has CDR1 SGHDT and CDR2 YYEEEE. V lost 3 bases and J 5 bases, leaving 8 bases between the germline ends. CDR3 size: 12 residues. The CDR3 region has the DNA TGTGCCAGCAGCTCCCAACTATATGGCTACACCTTC. Translated, it gives CASSSQLYGYTF.

This rearrangement joins TRBV7-8 to TRBJ2-7; 10 bases match TRBD1. Germline V gene data show CDR1 as SGHVS and CDR2 as FQNEAQ. V was clipped by 6 bases and J by 2 bases; unmatched bases: 16. This CDR3 comprises 18 residues. In DNA, the CDR3 is TGTGCCAGCAGTAGTGACAGGGGGCGCTTTTTAAACCCCTACGAGCAGTACTTC. This translates into CASSSDRGRFLNPYEQYF.

The rearrangement joins TRBV9 to TRBJ1-1; TRBD1 matches 10 bases. This CDR3 region has 14 residues. V gave up 3 bases and J gave up 6 bases; unmatched junction bases: 5. CDR1 and CDR2 (germline): SGDLS, YYNGEE. The CDR3 DNA sequence: TGTGCCAGCAGCGGGGACAGGGGATACTCTGAAGCTTTCTTT. Its protein product is CASSGDRGYSEAFF. Full variable domain (missing parts from reference TRBV9 and TRBJ1-1): DSGVTQTPKHLITATGQRVTLRCSPRSGDLSVYWYQQSLDQGLQFLIQYYNGEERAKGNILERFSAQQFPDLHSELNLSSLELGDSALYFCASSGDRGYSEAFFGQGTRLTVV.

This clone was seen a handful of times. The V gene is TRBV2, the J gene TRBJ1-6; TRBD1 matches 10 bases. V lost 10 bases to trimming and J lost 7 bases; unmatched junction nucleotides: 7. The CDR3 is made up of 14 amino acids. Germline assignment: CDR1 SNHLY and CDR2 FYNNEI. CDR3 sequence: CATRWTGGNSPLHF. The DNA of the CDR3 is TGTGCCACCAGATGGACAGGGGGAAATTCACCCCTCCACTTT. Using reference TRBV2 and TRBJ1-6 for the parts outside the CDR3, the full variable domain is EPEVTQTPSHQVTQMGQEVILRCVPISNHLYFYWYRQILGQKVEFLVSFYNNEISEKSEIFDDQFSVERPDGSNFTLKIRSTKLEDSAMYFCATRWTGGNSPLHFGNGTRLTVT.

The chain joins TRBV28 to TRBJ2-1, with 7 bases fitting TRBD2. This CDR3 is 17 amino acids long. After removal of 7 bases from V and 4 bases from J, the junction contained 16 bases not matched to a gene. Germline V lookup: CDR1 MDHEN, CDR2 SYDVKM. The CDR3 is CASILTSRSFSYNEQFF. The DNA of the CDR3 is TGTGCCAGCATCCTGACTAGCCGGAGTTTTTCTTACAATGAGCAGTTCTTC.

This chain joins TRBV7-9 and TRBJ2-5; D is uncertain. The CDR3 contains 14 residues. V was pared by 1 base and J by 2 bases, with 8 bases between. Germline CDR1 SEHNR, CDR2 FQNEAQ (reference sequence). The CDR3 coding sequence is TGTGCCAGCAGCTTAGTCCAGGCACAAGAGACCCAGTACTTC. It specifies CASSLVQAQETQYF.

The J gene is TRBJ1-2, the V gene TRBV6-5, with a tentative D call TRBD1 (6 bases). CDR1 is MNHEY, CDR2 SVGAGI, per germline. Trimming cost V 5 bases and J 3 bases, with 13 bases left between them. The CDR3 has 14 amino acids. This chain's CDR3 is CASSRRGGDYGYTF. The CDR3 region has the DNA TGTGCCAGCAGTCGCCGAGGGGGGGACTATGGCTACACCTTC.

The CDR3 sequence: CASSIRLAGAGEQFF. CDR3 DNA: TGTGCCAGTAGTATACGACTAGCGGGAGCAGGTGAGCAGTTCTTC. The rearrangement uses TRBV19 and TRBJ2-1, with TRBD2 matching 12 bases. J lost 9 bases, V lost 2 bases, and 5 bases had no gene match. This CDR3 has 15 residues. CDR1 is LNHDA and CDR2 is SQIVND in the germline V gene (reference sequence).

The rearrangement links TRBV12-3 or TRBV12-4 to TRBJ2-3, with 9 positions matching TRBD1. With 7 bases clipped from V and 9 bases from J, the junction kept 5 bases outside the gene matches. CDR3 length equals 12 residues. This CDR3 is CASTRDRATQYF. The CDR3 DNA reads as TGTGCCAGCACTAGGGACAGGGCCACGCAGTATTTT.

The chain has TRBV6-5 and TRBJ2-1, with a tentative D call TRBD2 (6 bases). Trimming shortened V by 1 base and J by 9 bases, and 13 bases separated the two germline ends. In germline, CDR1 is MNHEY, CDR2 SVGAGI. The CDR3 length is 14 residues. CDR3 amino acids: CASSYLGLGGEQFF. The DNA for the CDR3 is TGTGCCAGCAGTTACTTGGGACTTGGAGGTGAGCAGTTCTTC.

The chain uses TRBV19 and TRBJ2-1; TRBD1 matches 9 bases. The CDR3 consists of 15 residues. The V gene's germline CDR1 is LNHDA and CDR2 SQIVND (reference sequence). With 5 bases clipped from V and 3 bases from J, the junction kept 5 bases outside the gene matches. DNA for the CDR3: TGTGCCAGTAGTCGACAGGGGGTTGTCTACAATGAGCAGTTCTTC. Translating it yields CASSRQGVVYNEQFF.

V and J are TRBV27 and TRBJ2-2; 8 nucleotides agree with TRBD1. The CDR3 contains 15 residues. Germline CDR1 reads MNHEY; CDR2 reads SMNVEV (reference sequence). Trimming at V came to 10 bases and at J to 7 bases, leaving 14 bases not matched to a gene. CDR3 protein: CATRQGWGAGGELFF. CDR3 bases: TGTGCCACCCGACAGGGGTGGGGGGCGGGCGGGGAGCTGTTTTTT.

This clone was counted a single time. This chain links TRBV4-1 with TRBJ1-1; 12 bases agree with TRBD1. Looked up from germline, CDR1 is MGHRA and CDR2 is YSYEKL. The V gene end was trimmed by 3 bases and the J gene end by 5 bases; junction bases not matched to a gene: 13. This CDR3 has 18 amino acids. CDR3 region: CASSQRSGTGGVLTEAFF. The CDR3, as DNA: TGCGCCAGCAGCCAGAGGTCCGGGACAGGGGGCGTGTTGACTGAAGCTTTCTTT.

This clone has just one count. The CDR3 DNA follows: TGTGCTAGTGGTTCGGGGGACAGGAGGAACACTGAAGCTTTCTTT. Protein sequence: CASGSGDRRNTEAFF. The V gene is TRBV12-5, the J gene TRBJ1-1; TRBD1 matches 8 bases. CDR1 is LGHNT and CDR2 is FRNRAP in the germline V gene. This CDR3 has 15 amino acids. J was trimmed by 1 base and V by 4 bases; bases with no gene match: 5.